This passage covers 31 T cell receptor beta chains from one sample sequenced in a study of CD8+CD57+ T cells in acquired aplastic anemia. For CDR3 and TCR beta VDJ profiling, genomic DNA was the template used. TCRdb recomputed calls from the reads with MiXCR, one row per CDR3 protein. The data contain about 170,000 distinct CDR3 sequences, about 60% of them singletons. The sequenced sample consisted of sorted CD4+, CD8+, or CD8+CD57+ T cells (not recorded which) from PBMCs. The source of these receptors is a human donor in good health.

Ten or more counts support this clonotype. For the CDR3, the DNA is TGTGCCAGCAGCCTGACAACAACCGGGGAGCTGTTTTTT. Translation: CASSLTTTGELFF. The chain couples TRBV5-6 to TRBJ2-2; no clear D gene. The CDR3 has 13 residues. Germline values: CDR1 SGHDT, CDR2 YYEEEE. V shed 4 bases and J shed 5 bases, with 9 bases lying between them.

This clonotype was seen at least ten times. This chain uses TRBV2 with TRBJ2-5; TRBD2 matches 10 bases. After removal of 7 bases from V and 2 bases from J, the junction contained 13 bases not matched to a gene. The CDR3 loop spans 17 amino acids. Germline V gives CDR1 SNHLY, CDR2 FYNNEI. CDR3 in amino acids: CASTDRPRTSGQETQYF. The CDR3 DNA sequence: TGTGCCAGCACCGACCGGCCCCGGACTAGCGGACAAGAGACCCAGTACTTC.

This clonotype was counted between two and nine times. V gene TRBV10-3 combines with J gene TRBJ2-1; the match to TRBD2 covers 11 bases. CDR1 is ENHRY and CDR2 is SYGVKD in the germline V gene. V trimming: 10 bases; J trimming: 6 bases; junction bases outside the gene matches: 8. The CDR3 covers 14 residues. The DNA of the CDR3 is TGTGCCAGCCAGACTAGCGGGGTAAGCAATGAGCAGTTCTTC. This codes for CASQTSGVSNEQFF.

The chain joins TRBV10-3 to TRBJ1-5; D is unclear. V shed 4 bases and J shed 0 bases, with 10 bases lying between them. Germline-derived CDR1 and CDR2 are ENHRY and SYGVKD. This CDR3 spans 15 amino acids. CDR3 in amino acids: CAISAGRDSNQPQHF. CDR3 in DNA: TGTGCCATCAGTGCCGGAAGGGATAGCAATCAGCCCCAGCATTTT.

In its sample, this clonotype was seen a few times. This rearrangement joins TRBV24-1 to TRBJ2-5; 7 positions match TRBD1. The V gene's germline CDR1 is KGHDR and CDR2 SFDVKD. J was trimmed by 1 base and V by 2 bases; bases with no gene match: 6. The CDR3 is 16 amino acids. The CDR3 sequence is CATSDSRQGGQETQYF. The CDR3 DNA is TGTGCCACCAGTGATTCCAGACAGGGCGGCCAAGAGACCCAGTACTTC.

Many counts were recorded for this clonotype. V is TRBV15 and J is TRBJ2-3; D is perhaps TRBD1 (5 bases). The CDR3 has 13 amino acids. CDR1 and CDR2 from the germline V gene are LNHNV and YYDKDF (reference sequence). V gave up 0 bases and J gave up 4 bases, with 5 bases separating them. The CDR3 reads CATSRDRADTQYF. The CDR3 DNA reads TGTGCCACCAGCAGAGACAGGGCAGATACGCAGTATTTT.

This clonotype has a count of ten or more. The rearrangement uses TRBV7-2 and TRBJ2-1, with TRBD2 identical over 7 bases. Germline V gene data show CDR1 as SGHTA and CDR2 as FQGNSA. CDR3 length: 12 amino acids. The chain's CDR3 is CAREGPYNEQFF. CDR3 bases: TGTGCTAGGGAGGGCCCTTACAATGAGCAGTTCTTC.

In DNA, the CDR3 is TGTGCCAGCAGCCCCGTGGGCCCTCATCAGCCCCAGCATTTT. Translating gives CASSPVGPHQPQHF. The rearrangement uses TRBV7-2 and TRBJ1-5; D is uncertain. Germline loops: CDR1 SGHTA, CDR2 FQGNSA. This CDR3 has 14 amino acids. The ends were cut back, 5 bases at V and 5 bases at J, with 13 bases in the middle.

This clonotype was seen a few times. The gene calls are TRBV19 and TRBJ1-6; TRBD1 might be the D (5 bases). The germline V gene encodes CDR1 LNHDA and CDR2 SQIVND (reference sequence). Deletions cut 5 bases from V and 5 bases from J, with 13 bases between. The CDR3 sequence is 15 residues long. The CDR3 sequence is CASSPGLLNNSPLHF. DNA for the CDR3: TGTGCCAGTAGTCCGGGACTACTCAATAATTCACCCCTCCACTTT.

V gene TRBV7-8 combines with J gene TRBJ2-7; weak D call: TRBD2 (7 bases). The CDR3 sequence is 15 residues long. Trimming cost V 2 bases and J 2 bases, with 13 bases left between them. Germline lookup yields CDR1 SGHVS and CDR2 FQNEAQ. Here the CDR3 reads CASSLKGGAPYEQYF. CDR3 DNA sequence: TGTGCCAGCAGCTTAAAGGGGGGGGCCCCCTACGAGCAGTACTTC.

This sequence joins TRBV2 and TRBJ2-3; D is ambiguous. The CDR3 loop spans 15 amino acids. Trimming took off 6 bases at V and 1 base at J, with 14 bases between the two ends. The V gene's germline CDR1 is SNHLY and CDR2 FYNNEI. CDR3 in amino acids: CASRSEPYRTDTQYF. In DNA, the CDR3 is TGTGCCAGCAGAAGCGAACCGTACCGCACAGATACGCAGTATTTT. Variable domain in full (rest from reference TRBV2 and TRBJ2-3): EPEVTQTPSHQVTQMGQEVILRCVPISNHLYFYWYRQILGQKVEFLVSFYNNEISEKSEIFDDQFSVERPDGSNFTLKIRSTKLEDSAMYFCASRSEPYRTDTQYFGPGTRLTVL.

The J gene is TRBJ2-7, the V gene TRBV2, with 7 bases lining up with TRBD2. Germline loops: CDR1 SNHLY, CDR2 FYNNEI. CDR3 size: 14 residues. V was clipped by 7 bases and J by 3 bases; unmatched bases: 9. The CDR3 nucleotides read TGTGCCAGCACCGTCGGGGGGTCGGGCTACGAGCAGTACTTC. It yields the protein CASTVGGSGYEQYF.

This clonotype was seen a handful of times. CDR3 in amino acids: CASSRGMTSSYNEQFF. CDR3 in DNA: TGTGCCAGCAGCCGAGGTATGACTAGCTCCTACAATGAGCAGTTCTTC. This chain links TRBV3-1 with TRBJ2-1; a possible D gene is TRBD2 (6 bases). The germline CDR1 and CDR2 sequences are LGHDT and YNNKEL (reference sequence). The V gene lost 4 bases and the J gene lost 0 bases, with 13 bases spanning the gap. The CDR3 covers 16 residues.

The CDR3 region is CASSYVTHYEQYF. The CDR3 DNA follows: TGTGCCAGCAGTTACGTCACCCACTACGAGCAGTACTTC. The genes are TRBV6-6 and TRBJ2-7, with no clear D. V gave up 2 bases and J gave up 3 bases, with 8 bases separating them. The germline V gene has CDR1 MNHNY and CDR2 SVGAGI (reference sequence). The CDR3 consists of 13 residues.

This clonotype was seen only a few times. The chain joins TRBV14 to TRBJ2-7, with unresolved D. The CDR3 runs to 16 residues. Trimming shortened V by 3 bases and J by 0 bases, and 15 bases separated the two germline ends. Germline CDR1 is SGHDN and CDR2 is FVKESK. The CDR3 here is CASSHITEALSYEQYF. The CDR3 DNA is TGTGCCAGCAGCCACATCACGGAAGCTCTCTCCTACGAGCAGTACTTC.

There are a few counts of this clonotype. The rearrangement links TRBV24-1 to TRBJ2-7; 9 bases are shared with TRBD1. The CDR3 is 15 amino acids. The V gene's germline CDR1 is KGHDR and CDR2 SFDVKD. V lost 2 bases and J lost 5; bases outside the gene matches: 6. As DNA, the CDR3 is TGTGCCACCAGTGATTGGGGGACAGGGACCCACGAGCAGTACTTC. Translated, it gives CATSDWGTGTHEQYF.

The V gene is TRBV12-3 or TRBV12-4, the J gene TRBJ1-3; the D is unclear. The CDR3 is 11 amino acids. CDR3 sequence: CASGLVDTIYF. As DNA, the CDR3 is TGTGCTAGTGGTTTGGTAGACACCATATATTTT.

The chain couples TRBV20-1 to TRBJ2-5; 9 bases are shared with TRBD2. Germline V gene data show CDR1 as DFQATT and CDR2 as SNEGSKA (reference sequence). The CDR3 totals 17 residues. The junction had 14 bases not matched to a gene; V was cut back by 6 bases and J by 0 bases. CDR3 sequence: CSAPLGSGGLHQETQYF. Written as DNA, the CDR3 is TGCAGTGCCCCCTTGGGTAGCGGGGGCTTACACCAAGAGACCCAGTACTTC.

The chain is built from TRBV5-1 and TRBJ2-7; 9 positions agree with TRBD2. Germline values: CDR1 SGHRS, CDR2 YFSETQ. CDR3 length equals 14 residues. Trimming cost V 4 bases and J 5 bases; bases outside gene matches: 7. CDR3 sequence (DNA): TGCGCCAGCAGCCTTAGCGGGAGCCCCCACGAGCAGTACTTC. Protein: CASSLSGSPHEQYF.

This clonotype occurred once. The DNA of the CDR3 is TGCAGCGCGGGAGAGGTGGATGACAATGAGCAGTTCTTC. Residues: CSAGEVDDNEQFF. The chain is built from TRBV29-1 and TRBJ2-1; possible D gene TRBD2, 6 bases. The germline V and J ends were trimmed by 7 bases and 5 bases, with 15 bases remaining between them. The CDR3 length is 13 residues. The germline V gene has CDR1 SQVTM and CDR2 ANQGSEA.

This clonotype was seen just once. The rearrangement joins TRBV2 to TRBJ1-4, with 7 bases fitting TRBD1. Losses at the gene ends were 7 bases for V and 9 bases for J; bases not matched to a gene: 11. The CDR3 runs 14 residues. Germline CDR1 SNHLY, CDR2 FYNNEI. The CDR3 here is CASTFGRGAQKLFF. CDR3 coding DNA: TGTGCCAGCACATTTGGCAGGGGGGCGCAAAAACTGTTTTTT.

The V call is TRBV5-1, the J call TRBJ2-6; 10 nucleotides line up with TRBD1. J was trimmed by 4 bases and V by 0 bases; bases with no gene match: 7. The CDR3 sequence is 18 residues long. CDR1 and CDR2 (germline): SGHRS, YFSETQ. The CDR3 here is CASSLGGTGASGANVLTF. As DNA, the CDR3 is TGCGCCAGCAGCTTGGGAGGGACAGGGGCTTCCGGGGCCAACGTCCTGACTTTC.

The rearrangement links TRBV7-2 to TRBJ2-7; D not resolved. Deletions cut 4 bases from V and 4 bases from J, with 5 bases between. The CDR3 has 11 residues. CDR1 is SGHTA and CDR2 is FQGNSA in the germline V gene. The CDR3 is CASSSIYEQYF. CDR3 bases: TGTGCCAGCAGCTCGATTTACGAGCAGTACTTC.

To note about this clonotype: Mismatch with germline at one junction end may stem from a read error. The chain employs TRBV7-8 and TRBJ2-2; weak D call: TRBD1 (5 bases). The CDR3 contains 17 residues. Germline CDR1 reads SGHVS; CDR2 reads FQNEAQ. CDR3 DNA sequence: TGCGCCAGCAGCTTAGCTTTACTGGACACGAACACCGGGGAGCTGTTTTTT. This encodes CASSLALLDTNTGELFF.

Only one count was recorded for this clonotype. V usage is TRBV15 and J usage is TRBJ1-6; D unclear. Trimming shortened V by 4 bases and J by 7 bases, and 14 bases separated the two germline ends. The CDR3 has 15 amino acids. The germline V gene encodes CDR1 LNHNV and CDR2 YYDKDF (reference sequence). CDR3 sequence: CATSNAGSVNSPLHF. CDR3 in DNA: TGTGCCACCAGCAACGCCGGGTCCGTGAATTCACCCCTCCACTTT.

This clonotype was counted only a few times. The gene calls are TRBV24-1 and TRBJ2-1; 9 positions agree with TRBD2. V lost 2 bases to trimming and J lost 2 bases; unmatched junction nucleotides: 3. Germline lookup yields CDR1 KGHDR and CDR2 SFDVKD. The CDR3 is 16 residues long. The CDR3 protein is CATSDSLAGTYNEQFF. The DNA for the CDR3 is TGTGCCACCAGTGATTCCCTAGCGGGGACCTACAATGAGCAGTTCTTC.

This clonotype was recorded many times. The CDR3 spells CATLERDTDTQYF. The CDR3 bases are TGTGCCACCCTAGAGCGGGACACAGATACGCAGTATTTT. This chain links TRBV10-3 with TRBJ2-3, with 7 nucleotides matching TRBD2. Trimming took 10 bases from V and 2 from J; bases not matched to a gene: 6. The CDR3 runs to 13 residues. The V gene's germline CDR1 is ENHRY and CDR2 SYGVKD.

The V call is TRBV10-3, the J call TRBJ1-2; 8 bases align to TRBD1. The J segment lost 6 bases and the V segment lost 3 bases, leaving 9 bases of the junction unmatched. The CDR3 runs 15 residues. Germline values: CDR1 ENHRY, CDR2 SYGVKD. CDR3 bases: TGTGCCATCAGTGAAGTTAATCAGGGGGCAGATGGCTACACCTTC. This translates into CAISEVNQGADGYTF.

This clonotype appeared once. V is TRBV2 and J is TRBJ1-1; D remains unclear. V gave up 7 bases and J gave up 1 base, with 10 bases separating them. This CDR3 region has 13 residues. The germline V gene has CDR1 SNHLY and CDR2 FYNNEI. The CDR3 DNA is TGTGCCAGCACAGTGACGGGGAACACTGAAGCTTTCTTT. This gives the protein CASTVTGNTEAFF.

The chain links TRBV20-1 to TRBJ2-3; D remains unclear. Germline assignment: CDR1 DFQATT and CDR2 SNEGSKA (reference sequence). V lost 4 bases, J lost 6 bases, and 17 bases lay in between. The CDR3 sequence is 14 residues long. CDR3 coding DNA: TGCAGTGCTACCCAGACGAATGCTGAGGATACGCAGTATTTT. This codes for CSATQTNAEDTQYF.

The CDR3 DNA sequence: TGCAGTGCTAGTCTCAGGGAACTCGGGACCCAGTACTTC. Protein: CSASLRELGTQYF. The chain links TRBV20-1 to TRBJ2-5; a possible D gene is TRBD1 (5 bases). CDR1 and CDR2 from the germline V gene are DFQATT and SNEGSKA (reference sequence). This CDR3 has 13 residues. V shed 3 bases and J shed 7 bases, with 15 bases lying between them.